This entry describes one T cell receptor (beta chain). Which antigen it targets is not known. No per-base quality is available; no much larger clone lies one base away. A two-step, bias-controlled multiplex PCR was used to amplify TCRbeta CDR3 regions from genomic DNA. The multiplex PCR included primers specific for each TRBV and TRBJ gene segment. The immunoSEQ Assay was used to generate the TCRbeta repertoire data. On the study's bioinformatics: To merge closely related sequences, reads went through filtering and clustering using a relative-frequency ratio and a modified nearest-neighbor algorithm. The V, D and J gene assignments for CDR3 sequences were based on IMGT annotation. Template counts were corrected for PCR amplification bias by normalization and were quantified against synthetic TCR CDR3 analog sequences. Only unique productive sequences, defined as in-frame CDR3 sequences lacking stop codons, were included in the analyses. The immunoSEQ Analyzer software was used to calculate clonality, defined as 1 minus Pielou's evenness, and iChao1 richness. Statistical tests were run in JMP, with either Student's t-test or a non-parametric test chosen according to Shapiro-Wilk normality results. In TCRdb, the immuneACCESS table is reduced to in-frame sequences with V and J assigned. These tables do not hold every clone; where another copy was compared, an unresolved V gene accounts for under half, and the others remain unexplained. The V and J calls and clone size were taken over from that table, and D and trimming were inferred from the DNA. This sample has approximately 7,600 clones in its table, and more than 85% of those were observed once. The ten largest clones take up around 0.47% of the sample.

The sample originates from a study of naive CD8 T cells in extremely preterm neonates (dated by TCRdb to about 2017). Describing the broader study: The study compared TCRbeta CDR3 repertoires of sorted naive CD8+ T cells across four age groups: extremely preterm neonates, term neonates, young children and adults. The paper as a whole reports these results and caveats: To track T cell development within individuals, the authors urged prospective longitudinal studies of preterm and term neonates. The proportion of shared CDR3 nucleotide sequences was higher in preterm neonates (2.7%) than in term neonates (about 0.4%), young children (approximately 0.03%) and adults (about 0.01%). Compared with the older groups, preterm CDR3s were shorter and closer to germline, carrying fewer N additions and showing less junctional trimming. Among the limitations the authors pointed out were a small sample size and productive template counts that varied across preterm samples. Compared with all other age groups, preterm neonates showed significantly lower iChao1 richness (p < 0.05) along with an even clone distribution, indicating a less rich repertoire.

CDR1 DFQATT and CDR2 SNEGSKA were looked up in the germline V gene (reference sequence). CDR3 length: 11 amino acids, cysteine to phenylalanine. Only the CDR3 portion is preserved as DNA: 33 bases, with reading frame beginning at the first base. V is cut by 6 bases and J by 1 base, and the space between the germline ends is 6 bases. Term cord blood was obtained from roughly 5 elective full-term cesarean deliveries at about 37-41 weeks of gestation, without labor or rupture of membranes. The study left out pregnancies involving fetal demise, active maternal HSV infection or known maternal HIV infection. A FACSAria III cell sorter was used to sort live, Annexin V-negative naive CD8+ T cells (CD3+CD8+CD45RA+CCR7+). Each sample yielded roughly 17,000 to 110,000 sorted naive CD8+ T cells. Preassembled standardized sampling kits were used to collect mixed venous-arterial cord blood. Cord blood stayed at room temperature and was processed within 4 hours after collection. Mononuclear cells were isolated from diluted blood by Ficoll-Paque density gradient centrifugation. Before sorting, mononuclear cells were cryopreserved in about 10% DMSO with roughly 90% FBS and kept in long-term storage at -150 degrees C. After thawing, the cells were stained with Annexin V and with antibodies against CD3, CD8, CCR7 and CD45RA. Genomic DNA was extracted from snap-frozen sorted cell pellets with the DNeasy Blood and Tissue Kit.

This clonotype originated in a newborn in good health. The sequencing sample was made of naive CD8+ T cells from cord blood. This receptor chain uses TRBV20-1 and TRBJ1-1; the D gene is unclear. The sequenced DNA: TGCAGTGCCCCAGAGAACACTGAAGCTTTCTTT. It translates as CSAPENTEAFF.